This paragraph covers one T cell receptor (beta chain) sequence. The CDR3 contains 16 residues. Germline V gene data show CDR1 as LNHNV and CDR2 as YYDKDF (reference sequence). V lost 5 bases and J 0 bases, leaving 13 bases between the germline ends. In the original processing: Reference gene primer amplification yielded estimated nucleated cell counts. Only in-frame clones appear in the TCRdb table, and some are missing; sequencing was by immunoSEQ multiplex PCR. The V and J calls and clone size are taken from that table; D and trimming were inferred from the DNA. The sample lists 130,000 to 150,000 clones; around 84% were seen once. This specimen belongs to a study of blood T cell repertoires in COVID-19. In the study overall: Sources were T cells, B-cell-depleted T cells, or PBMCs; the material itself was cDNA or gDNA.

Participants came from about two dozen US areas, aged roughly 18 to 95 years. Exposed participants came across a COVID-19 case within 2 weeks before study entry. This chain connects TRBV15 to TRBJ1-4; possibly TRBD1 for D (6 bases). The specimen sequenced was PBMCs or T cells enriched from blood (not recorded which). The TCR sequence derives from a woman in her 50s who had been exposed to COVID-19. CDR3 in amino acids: CATSGGGTSTNEKLFF. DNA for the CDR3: TGTGCCACCAGCGGGGGGGGGACATCAACTAATGAAAAACTGTTTTTT. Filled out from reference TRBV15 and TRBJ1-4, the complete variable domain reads DAMVIQNPRYQVTQFGKPVTLSCSQTLNHNVMYWYQQKSSQAPKLLFHYYDKDFNNEADTPDNFQSRRPNTSFCFLDIRSPGLGDTAMYLCATSGGGTSTNEKLFFGSGTQLSVL.